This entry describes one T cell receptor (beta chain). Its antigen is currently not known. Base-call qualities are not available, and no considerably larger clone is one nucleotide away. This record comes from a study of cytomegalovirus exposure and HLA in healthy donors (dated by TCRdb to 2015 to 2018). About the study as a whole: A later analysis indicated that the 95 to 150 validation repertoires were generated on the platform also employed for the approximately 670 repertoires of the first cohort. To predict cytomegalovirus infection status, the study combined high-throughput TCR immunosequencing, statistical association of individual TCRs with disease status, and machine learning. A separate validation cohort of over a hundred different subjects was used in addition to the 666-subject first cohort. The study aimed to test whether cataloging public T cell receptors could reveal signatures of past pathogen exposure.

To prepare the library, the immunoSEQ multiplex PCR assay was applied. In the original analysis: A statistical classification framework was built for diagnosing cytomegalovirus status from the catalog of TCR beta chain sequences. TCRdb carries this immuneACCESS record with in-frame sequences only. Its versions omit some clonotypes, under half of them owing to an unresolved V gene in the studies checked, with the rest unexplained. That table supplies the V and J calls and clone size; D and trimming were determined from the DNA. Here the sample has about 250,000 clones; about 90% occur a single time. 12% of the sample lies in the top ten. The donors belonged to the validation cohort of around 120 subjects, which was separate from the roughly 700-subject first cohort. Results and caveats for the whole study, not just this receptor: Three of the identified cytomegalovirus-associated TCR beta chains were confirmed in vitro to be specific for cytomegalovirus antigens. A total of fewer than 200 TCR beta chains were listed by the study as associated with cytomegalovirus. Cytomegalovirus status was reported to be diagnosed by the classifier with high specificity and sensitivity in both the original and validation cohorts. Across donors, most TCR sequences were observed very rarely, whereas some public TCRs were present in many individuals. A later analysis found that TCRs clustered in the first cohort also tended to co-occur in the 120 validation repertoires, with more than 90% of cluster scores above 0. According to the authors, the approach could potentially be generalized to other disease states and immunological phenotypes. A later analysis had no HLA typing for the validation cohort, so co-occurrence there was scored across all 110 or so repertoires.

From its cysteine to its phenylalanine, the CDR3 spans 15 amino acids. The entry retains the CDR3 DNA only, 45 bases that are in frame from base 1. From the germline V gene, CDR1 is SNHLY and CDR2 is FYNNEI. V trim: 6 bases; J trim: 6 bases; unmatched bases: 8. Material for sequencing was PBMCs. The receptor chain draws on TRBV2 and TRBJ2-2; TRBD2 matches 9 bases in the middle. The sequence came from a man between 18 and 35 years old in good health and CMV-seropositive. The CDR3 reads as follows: CASRASGRISGELFF. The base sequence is TGTGCCAGCAGGGCGAGCGGGAGGATTTCCGGGGAGCTGTTTTTT. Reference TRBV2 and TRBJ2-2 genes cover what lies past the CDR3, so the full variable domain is EPEVTQTPSHQVTQMGQEVILRCVPISNHLYFYWYRQILGQKVEFLVSFYNNEISEKSEIFDDQFSVERPDGSNFTLKIRSTKLEDSAMYFCASRASGRISGELFFGEGSRLTVL.